This T cell receptor (beta chain) was identified during a study of beta chain features in type 1 diabetes. Whole-study results and caveats: The naive, central memory and Treg TCRB repertoires of patients appeared to be more similar to one another than those of healthy donors.

All of the isolated RNA was reverse transcribed, so expressed TCRB transcripts were sequenced. TCRdb keeps only in-frame clones here, not all; method: immunoSEQ multiplex PCR. The sample records 600,000 to 650,000 clones, roughly a sixth being singletons. This clone was recorded a few times. Its antigen is undetermined. Germline V CDR1 and CDR2: MNHNS, SASEGT. V shed 8 bases and J shed 2 bases, with 13 bases lying between them. This CDR3 has 15 amino acids. Sequencing was done on a sample of naive CD4+ T cells from blood. The rearrangement joins TRBV6-1 to TRBJ2-6; no reliable D call. The receptor comes from a man in his late teens or twenties in good health. CDR3 in amino acids: CASSPISAGANVLTF. In DNA, the CDR3 is TGTGCCAGCTCCCCAATCTCGGCTGGGGCCAACGTCCTGACTTTC.